The rows below give T cell receptor beta chains drawn from one sample of a study of molecular identifiers for immune sequencing clone quantification. TCRdb recomputed calls from the PCR reads with MiXCR, one row per CDR3 protein. The profile covers around 480,000 distinct CDR3 sequences, with about 25% appearing a single time and roughly 0.77% taken by the ten largest. The sequenced sample was naive CD8+ T cells from blood, with Jurkat cell RNA spiked in. All receptors derive from a human donor in good health. Some libraries in this study had Jurkat cell RNA spiked in. Each CDR3 is given with its conserved first and last residue. Each record gives: V gene, D gene, clone size, J gene, CDR3 protein, CDR3 DNA. D genes are given only for firm matches. The listing skips clone size in some rows; elsewhere it reads once, few, many or a size class.

V gene: TRBV3-1
D gene: NA
clone size: few
J gene: TRBJ2-5
CDR3 protein: CASSPPIGGETQYF
CDR3 DNA: TGTGCCAGCAGCCCTCCAATAGGGGGGGAGACCCAGTACTTC

V gene: TRBV2
D gene: TRBD2
clone size: many
J gene: TRBJ2-5
CDR3 protein: CARQDETSGEETQYF
CDR3 DNA: TGTGCCAGACAAGATGAAACTAGCGGGGAAGAGACCCAGTACTTC

V gene: TRBV7-9
D gene: NA
clone size: few
J gene: TRBJ2-1
CDR3 protein: CASSLERTEQFF
CDR3 DNA: TGTGCCAGCAGCTTAGAGAGGACTGAGCAGTTCTTC

V gene: TRBV4-3
D gene: TRBD1
clone size: many
J gene: TRBJ2-7
CDR3 protein: CASSPSGTGYGEQYF
CDR3 DNA: TGCGCCAGCAGCCCCAGTGGGACAGGGTATGGGGAGCAGTACTTC

V gene: TRBV28
D gene: TRBD2
clone size: NA
J gene: TRBJ2-1
CDR3 protein: CASSSGLACNEQFF
CDR3 DNA: TGTGCCAGCAGTTCGGGACTAGCGTGCAATGAGCAGTTCTTC

V gene: TRBV28
D gene: NA
clone size: many
J gene: TRBJ1-5
CDR3 protein: CASSLMGMGNQPQHF
CDR3 DNA: TGTGCCAGCAGTTTAATGGGAATGGGCAATCAGCCCCAGCATTTT

V gene: TRBV15
D gene: NA
clone size: NA
J gene: TRBJ2-3
CDR3 protein: CATNRDEGTDTQYF
CDR3 DNA: TGTGCCACCAACAGAGACGAGGGGACAGATACGCAGTATTTT

V gene: TRBV13
D gene: NA
clone size: few
J gene: TRBJ2-2
CDR3 protein: CASSPAPEGRAGELFF
CDR3 DNA: TGTGCCAGCAGCCCCGCCCCCGAGGGCCGAGCCGGGGAGCTGTTTTTT

V gene: TRBV5-1
D gene: NA
clone size: NA
J gene: TRBJ1-1
CDR3 protein: CASSFRVNTQAFF
CDR3 DNA: TGCGCCAGCAGCTTCAGGGTGAACACTCAAGCTTTCTTT

V gene: TRBV4-3
D gene: TRBD2
clone size: NA
J gene: TRBJ2-2
CDR3 protein: CASSQEHPGTSPGELFF
CDR3 DNA: TGCGCCAGCAGCCAAGAACACCCCGGGACTAGCCCCGGGGAGCTGTTTTTT

V gene: TRBV5-1
D gene: TRBD2
clone size: few
J gene: TRBJ2-5
CDR3 protein: CASSYFSGGGETQYF
CDR3 DNA: TGCGCCAGCAGCTATTTTAGCGGGGGAGGGGAGACCCAGTACTTC

V gene: TRBV27
D gene: TRBD2
clone size: few
J gene: TRBJ2-3
CDR3 protein: CASSYTGGGDTQYF
CDR3 DNA: TGTGCCAGCAGTTACACGGGGGGTGGAGATACGCAGTATTTT

V gene: TRBV7-2
D gene: NA
clone size: many
J gene: TRBJ1-1
CDR3 protein: CASSFYPVGTEAFF
CDR3 DNA: TGTGCCAGCAGCTTCTACCCTGTAGGCACTGAAGCTTTCTTT

V gene: TRBV19
D gene: NA
clone size: many
J gene: TRBJ2-7
CDR3 protein: CASSIDPDSSYEQYF
CDR3 DNA: TGTGCCAGTAGTATAGATCCGGACAGCTCCTACGAGCAGTACTTC

V gene: TRBV4-3
D gene: NA
clone size: NA
J gene: TRBJ2-2
CDR3 protein: CASSQDDQVRDTGELFF
CDR3 DNA: TGCGCCAGCAGCCAAGACGACCAGGTCAGGGACACCGGGGAGCTGTTTTTT

V gene: TRBV4-1
D gene: NA
clone size: few
J gene: TRBJ2-7
CDR3 protein: CASSQEEGRAYEQYF
CDR3 DNA: TGCGCCAGCAGCCAAGAGGAAGGCCGGGCCTACGAGCAGTACTTC

V gene: TRBV4-3
D gene: NA
clone size: NA
J gene: TRBJ2-7
CDR3 protein: CASGQDLENRGGPYEQYF
CDR3 DNA: TGCGCCAGCGGCCAAGATCTGGAGAATAGAGGTGGCCCCTACGAGCAGTACTTC

V gene: TRBV21-1
D gene: NA
clone size: few
J gene: TRBJ2-3
CDR3 protein: CASSKAREEPSTDTQYF
CDR3 DNA: TGTGCCAGCAGCAAAGCGCGGGAAGAGCCGAGCACAGATACGCAGTATTTT

V gene: TRBV7-9
D gene: TRBD1
clone size: NA
J gene: TRBJ1-2
CDR3 protein: CASSNPRPGQDHYFYAYTF
CDR3 DNA: TGTGCCAGCAGCAACCCCCGACCAGGACAGGACCATTACTTCTATGCCTACACCTTC

V gene: TRBV29-1
D gene: TRBD1
clone size: few
J gene: TRBJ1-1
CDR3 protein: CSGTGGRYTEAFF
CDR3 DNA: TGCAGCGGTACAGGGGGCAGGTACACTGAAGCTTTCTTT

V gene: TRBV5-3
D gene: NA
clone size: NA
J gene: TRBJ1-5
CDR3 protein: CASSSTMGGNQPQHF
CDR3 DNA: TGTGCCAGCAGCTCCACCATGGGGGGCAATCAGCCCCAGCATTTT

V gene: TRBV4-1
D gene: NA
clone size: many
J gene: TRBJ2-3
CDR3 protein: CASSQERGRATDTQYF
CDR3 DNA: TGCGCCAGCAGCCAAGAGCGGGGACGGGCCACAGATACGCAGTATTTT

V gene: TRBV7-9
D gene: TRBD2
clone size: many
J gene: TRBJ2-3
CDR3 protein: CASFSGRPDTQYF
CDR3 DNA: TGTGCCAGCTTCAGCGGGAGACCAGATACGCAGTATTTT

V gene: TRBV20-1
D gene: TRBD2
clone size: NA
J gene: TRBJ2-4
CDR3 protein: CSAGGGDENIQYF
CDR3 DNA: TGCAGCGCGGGAGGGGGGGATGAAAACATTCAGTACTTC

V gene: TRBV5-1
D gene: TRBD1
clone size: many
J gene: TRBJ1-1
CDR3 protein: CASKPGQLNTEAFF
CDR3 DNA: TGCGCCAGCAAGCCGGGACAGCTGAACACTGAAGCTTTCTTT

V gene: TRBV12-3/TRBV12-4
D gene: NA
clone size: NA
J gene: TRBJ2-1
CDR3 protein: CASSIRAGNEQFF
CDR3 DNA: TGTGCCAGCAGTATCCGGGCGGGGAATGAGCAGTTCTTC

V gene: TRBV4-3
D gene: TRBD1
clone size: NA
J gene: TRBJ2-7
CDR3 protein: CASGQDWSAGTGSYEQYF
CDR3 DNA: TGCGCCAGCGGCCAAGATTGGAGCGCCGGGACAGGGTCGTACGAGCAGTACTTC

V gene: TRBV7-9
D gene: TRBD1
clone size: many
J gene: TRBJ2-1
CDR3 protein: CASSMWTGDQFF
CDR3 DNA: TGTGCCAGCAGCATGTGGACAGGGGACCAGTTCTTC

V gene: TRBV19
D gene: NA
clone size: once
J gene: TRBJ2-6
CDR3 protein: CASSMQGFGANVLTF
CDR3 DNA: TGTGCCAGTAGTATGCAGGGATTTGGGGCCAACGTCCTGACTTTC

V gene: TRBV27
D gene: NA
clone size: NA
J gene: TRBJ2-3
CDR3 protein: CASKPWPLRPTDTQYF
CDR3 DNA: TGTGCCAGTAAACCCTGGCCCCTCAGGCCCACAGATACGCAGTATTTT

V gene: TRBV11-2
D gene: TRBD2
clone size: NA
J gene: TRBJ2-3
CDR3 protein: CASSLVLGTSGRTATQYF
CDR3 DNA: TGTGCCAGCAGCTTAGTATTGGGGACTAGCGGACGCACAGCTACACAGTATTTT

V gene: TRBV28
D gene: TRBD1
clone size: few
J gene: TRBJ1-3
CDR3 protein: CASSLRDRISSGNTIYF
CDR3 DNA: TGTGCCAGCAGCCTTCGGGACAGGATTTCCTCTGGAAACACCATATATTTT

V gene: TRBV6-5
D gene: NA
clone size: few
J gene: TRBJ1-2
CDR3 protein: CASSYSMDSSYGYTF
CDR3 DNA: TGTGCCAGCAGTTACTCGATGGACAGCAGCTATGGCTACACCTTC

V gene: TRBV7-9
D gene: NA
clone size: NA
J gene: TRBJ2-7
CDR3 protein: CASSLWGDEQYF
CDR3 DNA: TGTGCCAGCAGCTTATGGGGAGACGAGCAGTACTTC

V gene: TRBV7-9
D gene: NA
clone size: many
J gene: TRBJ2-3
CDR3 protein: CASSSRTSTDTQYF
CDR3 DNA: TGTGCCAGCAGCTCAAGGACCAGCACAGATACGCAGTATTTT

V gene: TRBV7-9
D gene: NA
clone size: NA
J gene: TRBJ1-4
CDR3 protein: CASSFGRGGGNEKLFF
CDR3 DNA: TGTGCCAGCAGCTTTGGACGCGGGGGTGGTAATGAAAAACTGTTTTTT

V gene: TRBV13
D gene: NA
clone size: NA
J gene: TRBJ2-1
CDR3 protein: CASSSTYEQFF
CDR3 DNA: TGTGCCAGCAGCTCGACCTATGAGCAGTTCTTC

V gene: TRBV14
D gene: NA
clone size: NA
J gene: TRBJ2-2
CDR3 protein: CASSQDRGSFGELFF
CDR3 DNA: TGTGCCAGCAGCCAAGACCGGGGTTCGTTTGGGGAGCTGTTTTTT

V gene: TRBV6-6
D gene: TRBD2
clone size: many
J gene: TRBJ2-7
CDR3 protein: CASRGRTSGTYEQYF
CDR3 DNA: TGTGCCAGCAGAGGTCGGACTAGCGGGACCTACGAGCAGTACTTC

V gene: TRBV7-3
D gene: TRBD2
clone size: few
J gene: TRBJ2-1
CDR3 protein: CASSSLAGLYNEQFF
CDR3 DNA: TGTGCCAGCAGCTCACTAGCGGGATTATACAATGAGCAGTTCTTC

V gene: TRBV7-9
D gene: TRBD1
clone size: many
J gene: TRBJ1-6
CDR3 protein: CASSQGESVTSPLHF
CDR3 DNA: TGTGCCAGCAGCCAGGGGGAATCCGTTACTTCACCCCTCCACTTT

V gene: TRBV27
D gene: TRBD1
clone size: NA
J gene: TRBJ2-2
CDR3 protein: CASSLGDSLNTGELFF
CDR3 DNA: TGTGCCAGCAGTTTAGGGGACAGCCTAAACACCGGGGAGCTGTTTTTT

V gene: TRBV9
D gene: NA
clone size: many
J gene: TRBJ2-1
CDR3 protein: CASSGYNEQFF
CDR3 DNA: TGTGCCAGCAGCGGGTACAATGAGCAGTTCTTC

V gene: TRBV4-3
D gene: TRBD2
clone size: few
J gene: TRBJ2-3
CDR3 protein: CASSQDRGGPTDTQYF
CDR3 DNA: TGCGCCAGCAGCCAAGATCGGGGGGGTCCCACAGATACGCAGTATTTT

V gene: TRBV5-4
D gene: TRBD2
clone size: NA
J gene: TRBJ2-1
CDR3 protein: CASSLVRGKPYNEQFF
CDR3 DNA: TGTGCCAGCAGCTTGGTGCGGGGGAAACCCTACAATGAGCAGTTCTTC

V gene: TRBV6-2/TRBV6-3
D gene: TRBD2
clone size: NA
J gene: TRBJ2-7
CDR3 protein: CAGSYMVAGAGEQYF
CDR3 DNA: TGTGCCGGCAGTTACATGGTAGCGGGAGCCGGCGAGCAGTACTTC

V gene: TRBV5-4
D gene: TRBD2
clone size: NA
J gene: TRBJ2-7
CDR3 protein: CASSFGTSGAYEQYF
CDR3 DNA: TGTGCCAGCAGCTTCGGGACTAGCGGGGCCTACGAGCAGTACTTC

V gene: TRBV29-1
D gene: NA
clone size: NA
J gene: TRBJ2-7
CDR3 protein: CSVFSYEQYF
CDR3 DNA: TGCAGCGTTTTCAGTTACGAGCAGTACTTC

V gene: TRBV20-1
D gene: NA
clone size: NA
J gene: TRBJ2-7
CDR3 protein: CSARDLWAEDSGYEQYF
CDR3 DNA: TGCAGTGCTAGAGATCTGTGGGCGGAGGACAGTGGGTACGAGCAGTACTTC